The 2 T cell receptor beta chains presented below share a single source sample, sequenced in a study of shared clonotypes between healthy human individuals. Sequenced by immunoSEQ multiplex PCR; TCRdb stores in-frame clones only, minus some. The data contain almost 750,000 clones, just under 75% of them singletons. The specimen sequenced was memory CD4+ T cells sorted from blood. Specified subset: CD45RA-negative fraction. The receptor set was obtained from a woman in her twenties or thirties in good health.

This clone was seen only a few times. V gene TRBV7-8 combines with J gene TRBJ2-2, with 10 bases lining up with TRBD1. The CDR3 covers 15 residues. J was trimmed by 6 bases and V by 8 bases; bases with no gene match: 9. The V gene's germline CDR1 is SGHVS and CDR2 FQNEAQ. The CDR3 loop is CASRMDRGFAGELFF. The CDR3 nucleotides are TGTGCCAGCCGGATGGACAGGGGGTTCGCCGGGGAGCTGTTTTTT.

V is TRBV5-1 and J is TRBJ2-3; 8 bases align to TRBD2. The CDR3 totals 17 residues. Germline V gene data show CDR1 as SGHRS and CDR2 as YFSETQ. Losses at the gene ends were 4 bases for V and 1 base for J; bases not matched to a gene: 11. CDR3 loop: CASSGRTSRFGTDTQYF. The CDR3 bases are TGCGCCAGCAGCGGAAGGACTAGCAGGTTCGGCACAGATACGCAGTATTTT.